In this sample, the clone carrying this TCR beta chain turned up once. Its specificity is unknown. The sample belongs to a study of neoadjuvant anti-PD-1 for oral cavity cancer. Overall study context: Patients without progression received a fourth nivolumab dose around day 43, then surgical resection on days 50-56. General study points: Post-nivolumab, blood T cell clonality was significantly elevated in non-responders. With three patients per group, TCR findings need larger cohorts.

Measured with immunoSEQ multiplex PCR; TCRdb has only the in-frame clones, and not every one. Among over 7,500 clones listed, roughly 69% were seen once. This CDR3 contains 14 residues. CDR1 is MNHEY and CDR2 is SVGAGI in the germline V gene. V was pared by 6 bases and J by 4 bases, with 3 bases of the junction left unmatched. Indicated time point: after neoadjuvant nivolumab, at surgical resection. Stage II-IVA oral cavity squamous cell carcinoma was new and untreated by systemic or radiation therapy. This receptor was taken from a person between 40 and 85 years old with oral cavity squamous cell carcinoma. The genes are TRBV6-5 and TRBJ2-2, with 9 positions matching TRBD1. The sample here was PBMCs, taken after nivolumab (anti-PD-1) treatment. The DNA of the CDR3 is TGTGCCAGCAGAGGACAGGGGCCCACCGGGGAGCTGTTTTTT. Its translation: CASRGQGPTGELFF.